The rows below give T cell receptor beta chains drawn from one sample of a study of cytomegalovirus exposure and HLA in healthy donors. Generated by immunoSEQ multiplex PCR, the TCRdb table keeps only in-frame clones and is missing some. The data contain about 160,000 clones, roughly 80% of them singletons. Sequenced input: PBMCs. Every receptor here comes from a woman aged 25 to 39 in good health and CMV-seropositive. CDR3s include the opening cysteine and the closing phenylalanine or tryptophan. D genes are given only for firm matches. Clone size appears in some rows only: once, few, many, or a class for an expanded clone.

j_call: TRBJ1-5; v_call: TRBV4-1; clone_size: .; d_call: TRBD1; cdr3_nt: TGCGCCAGCAGCCCACTGGGGACAGTCTATCAGCCCCAGCATTTT; cdr3_aa: CASSPLGTVYQPQHF
j_call: TRBJ1-6; v_call: TRBV4-1; clone_size: .; d_call: .; cdr3_nt: TGCGCCAGCAGCCAAGTCCAACAGGGTAGAAGGTCACCCCTCCACTTT; cdr3_aa: CASSQVQQGRRSPLHF
j_call: TRBJ1-5; v_call: TRBV27; clone_size: once; d_call: .; cdr3_nt: TGTGCCAGCAGTTTACAGACAAATCAGCCCCAGCATTTT; cdr3_aa: CASSLQTNQPQHF
j_call: TRBJ2-5; v_call: TRBV4-3; clone_size: .; d_call: .; cdr3_nt: TGCGCCAGCAGCCAAGTCCCCGCCAGGGGGGAGGCCCAGTACTTC; cdr3_aa: CASSQVPARGEAQYF
j_call: TRBJ1-2; v_call: TRBV13; clone_size: .; d_call: .; cdr3_nt: TGTGCCAGCAGCTTTATGGTTCGGGTTTCCAAAAAAGGAGGCTACACCTTC; cdr3_aa: CASSFMVRVSKKGGYTF
j_call: TRBJ1-1; v_call: TRBV4-3; clone_size: once; d_call: TRBD1; cdr3_nt: TGCGCCAGCAGCCAAGATACGACAGGGACAGAAGTGAACACTGAAGCTTTCTTT; cdr3_aa: CASSQDTTGTEVNTEAFF
j_call: TRBJ1-6; v_call: TRBV7-9; clone_size: .; d_call: TRBD1; cdr3_nt: TGTGCCAGCAGCTTAAGGGGGCGAAGCTCCTATAATTCACCCCTCCACTTT; cdr3_aa: CASSLRGRSSYNSPLHF
j_call: TRBJ1-2; v_call: TRBV7-9; clone_size: .; d_call: TRBD1; cdr3_nt: TGTTCCAGCAGCTTAGGAGGGGGCGGGCCTAACTATGGCTACACCTTC; cdr3_aa: CSSSLGGGGPNYGYTF
j_call: TRBJ1-4; v_call: TRBV6-5; clone_size: .; d_call: .; cdr3_nt: TGTGCCAGCAGTTACCGCCCGGGGGTAGGGAATGAAAAACTGTTTTTT; cdr3_aa: CASSYRPGVGNEKLFF
j_call: TRBJ2-3; v_call: TRBV4-2; clone_size: .; d_call: TRBD2; cdr3_nt: TGTGCCAGCAGCCAAGGTCTAGCGGACGATACGCAGTATTTT; cdr3_aa: CASSQGLADDTQYF
j_call: TRBJ2-3; v_call: TRBV21-1; clone_size: .; d_call: .; cdr3_nt: TGTGCCAGCGACCCCGGAGGACTCCCAGGCGATACGCAGTATTTT; cdr3_aa: CASDPGGLPGDTQYF
j_call: TRBJ2-7; v_call: TRBV28; clone_size: .; d_call: .; cdr3_nt: TGTGCCAGCAGTGACCCGCCGAGAGCGGCCTACGAGCAGTACTTC; cdr3_aa: CASSDPPRAAYEQYF
j_call: TRBJ2-2; v_call: TRBV28; clone_size: .; d_call: TRBD1; cdr3_nt: TGTGCCAGCAGTTTCTCTGGGACAGAGGCCGGGGAGCTGTTTTTT; cdr3_aa: CASSFSGTEAGELFF
j_call: TRBJ2-1; v_call: TRBV30; clone_size: .; d_call: TRBD2; cdr3_nt: TGTGCCAGATCGGGGGGGCTCTACAATGAGCAGTTCTTC; cdr3_aa: CARSGGLYNEQFF
j_call: TRBJ2-1; v_call: TRBV4-2; clone_size: few; d_call: TRBD1; cdr3_nt: TGTGCCAGCACCCCAGGGGGCGCGAGCTCCTACAATGAGCAGTTCTTC; cdr3_aa: CASTPGGASSYNEQFF
j_call: TRBJ1-2; v_call: TRBV27; clone_size: .; d_call: TRBD1; cdr3_nt: TGTGCCAGCAGTACAGGGGATTATGGCTACACCTTC; cdr3_aa: CASSTGDYGYTF
j_call: TRBJ1-1; v_call: TRBV6-5; clone_size: .; d_call: .; cdr3_nt: TGTGCCAGCAGTTACGTTCCTTCACAGGCGAACACTGAAGCTTTCTTT; cdr3_aa: CASSYVPSQANTEAFF
j_call: TRBJ1-2; v_call: TRBV29-1; clone_size: .; d_call: TRBD1; cdr3_nt: TGCAGCGCTGGGACAGGGGGTCACTATGGCTACACCTTC; cdr3_aa: CSAGTGGHYGYTF
j_call: TRBJ2-3; v_call: TRBV9; clone_size: .; d_call: .; cdr3_nt: TGTGCCAGCAGCGTGCAGGGGACGAGAGATACGCAGTATTTT; cdr3_aa: CASSVQGTRDTQYF
j_call: TRBJ2-5; v_call: TRBV9; clone_size: .; d_call: .; cdr3_nt: TGTGCCAGCAGCGTAGCTCTGGACAGGCGGGGGACCCAGTACTTC; cdr3_aa: CASSVALDRRGTQYF
j_call: TRBJ1-3; v_call: TRBV13; clone_size: few; d_call: TRBD1; cdr3_nt: TGTGCCAGCAGCTTCAACAGGGGAAGTTCTGGAAACACCATATATTTT; cdr3_aa: CASSFNRGSSGNTIYF
j_call: TRBJ2-3; v_call: TRBV5-4; clone_size: .; d_call: .; cdr3_nt: TGTGCCAGCAGAGATGGGGGGGCTAGCACAGATACGCAGTATTTT; cdr3_aa: CASRDGGASTDTQYF
j_call: TRBJ2-1; v_call: TRBV5-6; clone_size: .; d_call: TRBD2; cdr3_nt: TGTGCCAGCAGCTTAACTAGCGTCTTTGTGCAGTTCTTC; cdr3_aa: CASSLTSVFVQFF
j_call: TRBJ2-2; v_call: TRBV7-3; clone_size: few; d_call: TRBD1; cdr3_nt: TGTGCCAGCAGCTCAAGGGGGCTAGCGAACACCGGGGAGCTGTTTTTT; cdr3_aa: CASSSRGLANTGELFF
j_call: TRBJ2-5; v_call: TRBV4-3; clone_size: .; d_call: TRBD1; cdr3_nt: TGCGCCAGCAGCCAAGCTCAACCCGGGACAGGCCAAGAGACCCAGTACTTC; cdr3_aa: CASSQAQPGTGQETQYF
j_call: TRBJ2-3; v_call: TRBV4-3; clone_size: few; d_call: .; cdr3_nt: TGCGCCAGCAGCCAAGACCGCGGAAATACGCAGTATTTT; cdr3_aa: CASSQDRGNTQYF
j_call: TRBJ1-2; v_call: TRBV7-9; clone_size: .; d_call: .; cdr3_nt: TGTTCCAGCAGCTTAAGGGGAATAGGGCCACACCATGGCTACACCTTC; cdr3_aa: CSSSLRGIGPHHGYTF
j_call: TRBJ2-7; v_call: TRBV7-3; clone_size: .; d_call: TRBD2; cdr3_nt: TGTGCCAGCAGTGGCGGGGGGGGCTACGAGCAGTACTTC; cdr3_aa: CASSGGGGYEQYF
j_call: TRBJ1-1; v_call: TRBV2; clone_size: .; d_call: .; cdr3_nt: TGTGCCAGCAGCGCCGGGTGGAGAGAAGCTTTCTTT; cdr3_aa: CASSAGWREAFF
j_call: TRBJ1-1; v_call: TRBV5-1; clone_size: .; d_call: .; cdr3_nt: TGCGCCAGCAGCTACGGGTCGCGGGGGAACACTGAAGCTTTCTTT; cdr3_aa: CASSYGSRGNTEAFF
j_call: TRBJ1-1; v_call: TRBV11-2; clone_size: few; d_call: TRBD1; cdr3_nt: TGTGCCAGCAGCTTAAGACCGGGACAGGTTGAAGCTTTCTTT; cdr3_aa: CASSLRPGQVEAFF
j_call: TRBJ2-7; v_call: TRBV25-1; clone_size: .; d_call: TRBD1; cdr3_nt: TGTGCCAGCAGCCCGGGACAGGGGAAATACGAGCAGTACTTC; cdr3_aa: CASSPGQGKYEQYF
j_call: TRBJ1-2; v_call: TRBV7-2; clone_size: .; d_call: TRBD1; cdr3_nt: TGTGCCAGCAGCTTAACAGGACAGGGCAGCTATGGCTACACCTTC; cdr3_aa: CASSLTGQGSYGYTF
j_call: TRBJ1-1; v_call: TRBV5-6; clone_size: .; d_call: .; cdr3_nt: TGTGCCAGCAGTCTCGGTCGTGACACTGAAGCTTTCTTT; cdr3_aa: CASSLGRDTEAFF
j_call: TRBJ2-7; v_call: TRBV7-3; clone_size: .; d_call: TRBD1; cdr3_nt: TGTGCCAGCAGCACGGACAGGGCACACGAGCAGTACTTC; cdr3_aa: CASSTDRAHEQYF
j_call: TRBJ2-5; v_call: TRBV7-2; clone_size: .; d_call: .; cdr3_nt: TGTGCCAGCAGCTTAAGGAGGGACCAAGAGACCCAGTACTTC; cdr3_aa: CASSLRRDQETQYF
j_call: TRBJ1-1; v_call: TRBV6-6; clone_size: .; d_call: .; cdr3_nt: TGTGCCAGCACCAAAAACACAGGGCTGAACACTGAAGCTTTCTTT; cdr3_aa: CASTKNTGLNTEAFF
j_call: TRBJ1-1; v_call: TRBV2; clone_size: .; d_call: TRBD1; cdr3_nt: TGTGCCAGCAGTGGGGGTCAGGGGGCAATCATAAACACTGAAGCTTTCTTT; cdr3_aa: CASSGGQGAIINTEAFF
j_call: TRBJ1-4; v_call: TRBV27; clone_size: .; d_call: TRBD1; cdr3_nt: TGTGCCAGCAGCCGGAACAGGGGGGAAAAACTGTTTTTT; cdr3_aa: CASSRNRGEKLFF
j_call: TRBJ1-2; v_call: TRBV5-4; clone_size: .; d_call: TRBD1; cdr3_nt: TGTGCCAGCAGCTTGGAGGACAGGAGGTATGGCTACACCTTC; cdr3_aa: CASSLEDRRYGYTF
j_call: TRBJ2-1; v_call: TRBV12-2; clone_size: .; d_call: .; cdr3_nt: TGTGCAAGTCGCTTAGTAATGAATGAGCGGGGGGGCGGCAATGAGCAGTTCTTC; cdr3_aa: CASRLVMNERGGGNEQFF
j_call: TRBJ1-1; v_call: TRBV4-1; clone_size: .; d_call: .; cdr3_nt: TGCGCCAGCAGCCAAGAAGATGGACTGGGGTGGACTGAAGCTTTCTTT; cdr3_aa: CASSQEDGLGWTEAFF
j_call: TRBJ1-5; v_call: TRBV27; clone_size: .; d_call: .; cdr3_nt: TGTGCCAGCAGTTTAAACGGTAATCAGCCCCAGCATTTT; cdr3_aa: CASSLNGNQPQHF